One TCR beta chain is described in this entry. Its antigen is as yet unknown. Expressed TCRB transcripts were sequenced because the entire RNA isolate underwent reverse transcription. Clones were read by immunoSEQ multiplex PCR, and TCRdb kept only the in-frame ones, dropping some. The data hold hundreds of thousands of clones, with 25% to 35% observed a single time. Staining for CD45RO/CCR7/CD25/CD127/CD95/CD27 allowed sorting of CD4+ naive, central memory, regulatory and stem cell-like memory cells. Each population that was sorted was more than 98% pure. Looked up from germline, CDR1 is SGDLS and CDR2 is YYNGEE. This CDR3 comprises 14 residues. V lost 2 bases to trimming and J lost 3 bases, with 8 bases between them. This sample is drawn from a study of beta chain features in type 1 diabetes. Study findings and constraints: For type 1 diabetes patients, VDJ junctions showed fewer insertions and more deletions. TCRB repertoires of naive, central memory and Treg cells appeared more similar among patients than among healthy donors.

The chain uses TRBV9 and TRBJ2-2; D remains ambiguous. Source material: naive CD4+ T cells from blood. The clonotype originates from a man aged 18 to 29 in good health. The CDR3 is CASSVTPDTGELFF. The DNA of the CDR3 is TGTGCCAGCAGCGTGACTCCCGACACCGGGGAGCTGTTTTTT.